One sample yielded the 26 T cell receptor beta chains listed below, sequenced in a study of T cell responses to AZD1222 COVID-19 vaccine (dated by TCRdb to 2020 to 2023). The method behind the library was the immunoSEQ multiplex PCR assay. TCRdb obtained this table from immuneACCESS and retained in-frame rearrangements with V and J assigned. These tables miss some clones; where compared with another copy, unresolved V genes account for less than half of the shortfall, and the remainder is unexplained. The sample profile shows 90,000 or so clones; around 90% of them were found once. Of the sample, 15% to 20% falls within the top ten clones. Sample time point, as interpreted from the label and publication: baseline before first vaccination. This sample comprised peripheral blood, obtained on day 0 of AZD1222 vaccination. These receptor sequences come from an adult in good health.

This clone was found once. The genes are TRBV2 and TRBJ1-1; D not resolved. V lost 7 bases and J lost 5, with 11 bases in between. Germline loops: CDR1 SNHLY, CDR2 FYNNEI. This CDR3 has 12 residues. The CDR3 here is CASKKGGTEAFF. CDR3 DNA: TGTGCCAGCAAAAAGGGAGGAACTGAAGCTTTCTTT.

This chain's CDR3 is CASGTSGLGEQYF. The CDR3 bases are TGTGCCAGCGGGACTAGCGGTCTAGGGGAGCAGTACTTC. The rearrangement uses TRBV5-6 and TRBJ2-7; 11 bases fit TRBD2. V trimming: 7 bases; J trimming: 7 bases; junction bases outside the gene matches: 7. CDR3 size: 13 residues. Germline V CDR1 and CDR2: SGHDT, YYEEEE. Based on the CDR3 plus reference TRBV5-6 and TRBJ2-7, the full variable domain is DAGVTQSPTHLIKTRGQQVTLRCSPKSGHDTVSWYQQALGQGPQFIFQYYEEEERQRGNFPDRFSGHQFPNYSSELNVNALLLGDSALYLCASGTSGLGEQYFGPGTRLTVT.

The chain employs TRBV3-1 (or the pseudogene TRBV3-2) and TRBJ2-4; 7 bases are a match to TRBD2. V trimming: 8 bases; J trimming: 9 bases; junction bases outside the gene matches: 7. CDR1 and CDR2 from the germline V gene are LGHDT and YNNKEL (reference sequence). This CDR3 has 12 amino acids. The CDR3 DNA sequence: TGTGCCAGCCGGGACCCGGGAGGCATTCAGTACTTC. Its protein is CASRDPGGIQYF.

The chain uses TRBV14 and TRBJ1-4; D unresolved. The germline V gene has CDR1 SGHDN and CDR2 FVKESK. The CDR3 has 20 amino acids. Trimming took 0 bases from V and 0 from J, leaving 20 bases between them. The CDR3 loop reads CASSQDPGLSSLSTNEKLFF. CDR3 nucleotide sequence: TGTGCCAGCAGCCAAGATCCCGGGCTGTCGTCACTATCAACTAATGAAAAACTGTTTTTT.

The rearrangement links TRBV28 to TRBJ1-2, with D possibly TRBD1 on 5 matching bases. The CDR3 is 14 residues long. V lost 2 bases and J lost 5, with 12 bases in between. Germline-derived CDR1 and CDR2 are MDHEN and SYDVKM. The DNA of the CDR3 is TGTGCCAGCAGTTTACGTACAGGAGTGTATGGCTACACCTTC. The encoded protein is CASSLRTGVYGYTF.

V and J are TRBV4-2 and TRBJ1-5; D not resolved. CDR1 LGHNA and CDR2 YNFKEQ come from the germline V gene. Trimming shortened V by 0 bases and J by 1 base, and 7 bases separated the two germline ends. The CDR3 consists of 15 residues. The CDR3 coding sequence is TGTGCCAGCAGCCAAGATGAAGGAAGCAATCAGCCCCAGCATTTT. This translates into CASSQDEGSNQPQHF.

The chain combines TRBV7-8 with TRBJ2-1, with TRBD1 matching 7 bases. The length of the CDR3 is 17 residues. J was trimmed by 0 bases and V by 1 base; bases with no gene match: 6. Germline V gene lookup returns CDR1 SGHVS and CDR2 FQNEAQ. CDR3 nucleotide sequence: TGTGCCAGCAGCTTAGACCCGGGACAGCGCTCCTACAATGAGCAGTTCTTC. This sequence encodes CASSLDPGQRSYNEQFF.

The rearrangement joins TRBV6-1 to TRBJ2-3; D is perhaps TRBD2 (6 bases). Deletions cut 2 bases from V and 0 bases from J, with 12 bases between. The CDR3 contains 16 residues. Germline V lookup: CDR1 MNHNS, CDR2 SASEGT. In DNA form, the CDR3 reads TGTGCCAGCAGTGAAATGTCAGGGACTAGCACAGATACGCAGTATTTT. Protein product: CASSEMSGTSTDTQYF.

The V call is TRBV3-1 (or the pseudogene TRBV3-2), the J call TRBJ2-5; the match to TRBD2 covers 8 bases. J lost 4 bases, V lost 7 bases, and 8 bases had no gene match. Germline V lookup: CDR1 LGHDT, CDR2 YNNKEL (reference sequence). The CDR3 loop spans 14 amino acids. Here the CDR3 reads CASTKSGSGETQYF. The CDR3 bases are TGTGCCAGCACCAAAAGCGGGAGCGGAGAGACCCAGTACTTC.

This chain links TRBV29-1 with TRBJ1-4; 9 bases are shared with TRBD1. V was clipped by 7 bases and J by 8 bases; unmatched bases: 8. Germline V CDR1 and CDR2: SQVTM, ANQGSEA. The CDR3 totals 13 residues. CDR3 protein: CSAGAGTGEKLFF. CDR3 sequence (DNA): TGCAGCGCCGGCGCTGGGACAGGGGAAAAACTGTTTTTT.

This chain joins TRBV11-2 and TRBJ1-3; D is undetermined. Between the trimmed V and J ends, which lost 3 bases and 4 bases, there was a span of 10 bases. CDR3 length: 14 residues. CDR1 SGHAT and CDR2 FQNNGV come from the germline V gene. Written as DNA, the CDR3 is TGTGCCAGCAGCTTGGAACCCTCGGGAAACACCATATATTTT. It translates to CASSLEPSGNTIYF.

This clone was detected only once. V gene TRBV19 combines with J gene TRBJ1-6, with D unclear. The germline V gene encodes CDR1 LNHDA and CDR2 SQIVND (reference sequence). CDR3 length: 14 residues. V was cut by 5 bases and J by 0 bases, with 5 bases left in between. The CDR3 spells CASSLSSYNSPLHF. CDR3 in DNA: TGTGCCAGTAGTCTAAGCTCCTATAATTCACCCCTCCACTTT.

V gene TRBV7-6 combines with J gene TRBJ2-5; tentatively, D is TRBD2 (7 bases). CDR1 SGHVS and CDR2 FNYEAQ come from the germline V gene. V shed 5 bases and J shed 5 bases, with 18 bases lying between them. The length of the CDR3 is 15 residues. The CDR3 loop is CASSPRGGGVETQYF. DNA for the CDR3: TGTGCCAGCAGCCCCCGTGGCGGGGGCGTCGAGACCCAGTACTTC.

This chain links TRBV28 with TRBJ2-3; 9 nucleotides match TRBD2. Germline values: CDR1 MDHEN, CDR2 SYDVKM. J was trimmed by 3 bases and V by 5 bases; bases with no gene match: 6. The CDR3 spans 15 residues. The CDR3 protein is CASSTSGRKTDTQYF. The CDR3 region has the DNA TGTGCCAGCAGTACCAGCGGGAGGAAAACAGATACGCAGTATTTT. The variable domain in full, completed from reference TRBV28 and TRBJ2-3, reads DVKVTQSSRYLVKRTGEKVFLECVQDMDHENMFWYRQDPGLGLRLIYFSYDVKMKEKGDIPEGYSVSREKKERFSLILESASTNQTSMYLCASSTSGRKTDTQYFGPGTRLTVL.

This clone was seen a single time. V is TRBV11-1 and J is TRBJ2-5; possibly TRBD2 for D (6 bases). The CDR3 spans 14 residues. V gave up 5 bases and J gave up 5 bases, with 15 bases separating them. CDR1 is SGHAT and CDR2 is FQDESV in the germline V gene (reference sequence). The CDR3 nucleotides read TGTGCCAGCAGCCCACCGGAGGGCCGCGAGACCCAGTACTTC. Its translation is CASSPPEGRETQYF.

The chain employs TRBV7-9 and TRBJ2-3; TRBD1 matches at 8 bases. The germline CDR1 and CDR2 sequences are SEHNR and FQNEAQ (reference sequence). V lost 2 bases to trimming and J lost 5 bases; unmatched junction nucleotides: 6. This CDR3 is 15 amino acids long. In DNA form, the CDR3 reads TGTGCCAGCAGCTTAACCGGACAGGGTAGAGATACGCAGTATTTT. This sequence encodes CASSLTGQGRDTQYF.

The rearrangement uses TRBV7-3 and TRBJ2-1, with no clear D. CDR1 is SGHTA and CDR2 is FQGTGA in the germline V gene. There are 13 residues in the CDR3. V lost 2 bases to trimming and J lost 5 bases, with 7 bases between them. As DNA, the CDR3 is TGTGCCAGCAGCTTATCGAGTCACAATGAGCAGTTCTTC. Translated, it gives CASSLSSHNEQFF.

The CDR3 protein is CASSPTGVWGAFF. The CDR3 DNA sequence: TGTGCCAGCAGCCCTACAGGGGTGTGGGGAGCTTTCTTT. J is TRBJ1-1 and V is TRBV12-3 or TRBV12-4; 7 nucleotides align to TRBD1. The trim removed 6 bases at V and 10 bases at J, leaving 11 bases unmatched. CDR3 size: 13 residues.

V gene TRBV19 combines with J gene TRBJ1-5; 10 bases align to TRBD1. The CDR3 loop spans 17 amino acids. Germline CDR1 and CDR2: LNHDA and SQIVND (reference sequence). The V gene end was trimmed by 9 bases and the J gene end by 1 base; junction bases not matched to a gene: 12. In DNA, the CDR3 is TGTGCCAGCCGAGGGACAGGGGCCACCCCAAGCAATCAGCCCCAGCATTTT. The encoded protein is CASRGTGATPSNQPQHF.

This chain links TRBV7-9 with TRBJ2-5; 8 nucleotides match TRBD1. The CDR3 is 19 residues long. Germline trimming cut 2 bases from V and 4 bases from J; bases unmatched to any gene: 18. Germline assignment: CDR1 SEHNR and CDR2 FQNEAQ (reference sequence). Here the CDR3 DNA reads TGTGCCAGCAGCTTAAGGACAGGGCAGGAGGTTTATGGGGGAGAGACCCAGTACTTC. Translated, it gives CASSLRTGQEVYGGETQYF.

The V and J genes are TRBV12-3 or TRBV12-4 and TRBJ1-2, with unresolved D. The CDR3 is 12 amino acids. Trimming removed 1 base at V and 8 bases at J, with 8 bases between. CDR3 sequence reads: CASSLGGRGYTF. CDR3 sequence (DNA): TGTGCCAGCAGTTTAGGGGGAAGGGGCTACACCTTC.

This clone was seen more than once but under ten times. The V and J genes are TRBV7-2 and TRBJ2-7; 10 bases are shared with TRBD1. From germline, CDR1 is SGHTA and CDR2 FQGNSA. The CDR3 consists of 15 residues. V gave up 3 bases and J gave up 0 bases; unmatched junction bases: 2. CDR3 in amino acids: CASSFGQGVSYEQYF. CDR3 bases: TGTGCCAGCAGCTTTGGACAGGGGGTCTCCTACGAGCAGTACTTC.

Only one count was recorded for this clone. The rearrangement joins TRBV7-3 to TRBJ2-1; TRBD1 matches at 8 bases. The J segment lost 10 bases and the V segment lost 10 bases, leaving 24 bases of the junction unmatched. This CDR3 spans 17 amino acids. Germline V lookup: CDR1 SGHTA, CDR2 FQGTGA. Written as DNA, the CDR3 is TGTGCCAAGACGCTACAAACACGAAGGACAGGGCCTTGGGAGCAGTTCTTC. This translates into CAKTLQTRRTGPWEQFF. The full variable domain, its missing parts supplied by reference TRBV7-3 and TRBJ2-1, is GAGVSQTPSNKVTEKGKYVELRCDPISGHTALYWYRQSLGQGPEFLIYFQGTGAADDSGLPNDRFFAVRPEGSVSTLKIQRTERGDSAVYLCAKTLQTRRTGPWEQFFGPGTRLTVL.

The chain employs TRBV30 and TRBJ2-1; possibly TRBD2 for D (7 bases). Looked up from germline, CDR1 is GTSNPN and CDR2 is SVGIG (reference sequence). The CDR3 has 16 amino acids. The germline V and J ends were trimmed by 3 bases and 0 bases, with 15 bases remaining between them. CDR3 sequence reads: CAWRSRGANSYNEQFF. The CDR3 nucleotides read TGTGCCTGGAGGAGTCGGGGGGCGAACTCCTACAATGAGCAGTTCTTC.

The rearrangement links TRBV12-5 to TRBJ1-3; D is ambiguous. This CDR3 has 14 residues. Germline loops: CDR1 LGHNT, CDR2 FRNRAP. V shed 2 bases and J shed 0 bases, with 5 bases lying between them. CDR3 sequence: CASGLSNSGNTIYF. The CDR3 DNA is TGTGCTAGTGGTTTGAGTAACTCTGGAAACACCATATATTTT.

The CDR3 DNA follows: TGTGCCAGCAGCCCGTTTGAGTATAGCTCCTACAATGAGCAGTTCTTC. It is translated as CASSPFEYSSYNEQFF. V gene TRBV5-5 combines with J gene TRBJ2-1; D is uncertain. Germline V CDR1 and CDR2: SGHKS, YYEKEE (reference sequence). The CDR3 extends over 16 amino acids. Trimming removed 4 bases at V and 0 bases at J, with 14 bases between.